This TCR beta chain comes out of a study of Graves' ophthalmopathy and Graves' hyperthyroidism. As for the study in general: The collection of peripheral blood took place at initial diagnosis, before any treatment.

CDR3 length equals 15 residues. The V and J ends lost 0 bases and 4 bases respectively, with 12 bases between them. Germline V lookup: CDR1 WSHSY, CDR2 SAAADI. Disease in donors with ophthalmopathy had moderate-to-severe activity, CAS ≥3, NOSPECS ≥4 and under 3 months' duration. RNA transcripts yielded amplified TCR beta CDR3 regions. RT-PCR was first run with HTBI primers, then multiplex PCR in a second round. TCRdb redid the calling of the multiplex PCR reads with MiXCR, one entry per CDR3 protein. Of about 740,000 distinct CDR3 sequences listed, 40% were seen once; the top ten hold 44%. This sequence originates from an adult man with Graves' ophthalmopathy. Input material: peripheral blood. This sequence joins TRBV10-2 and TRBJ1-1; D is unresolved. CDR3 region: CASSESILIGTEAFF. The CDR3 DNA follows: TGCGCCAGCAGTGAGTCGATTTTAATCGGCACTGAAGCTTTCTTT.